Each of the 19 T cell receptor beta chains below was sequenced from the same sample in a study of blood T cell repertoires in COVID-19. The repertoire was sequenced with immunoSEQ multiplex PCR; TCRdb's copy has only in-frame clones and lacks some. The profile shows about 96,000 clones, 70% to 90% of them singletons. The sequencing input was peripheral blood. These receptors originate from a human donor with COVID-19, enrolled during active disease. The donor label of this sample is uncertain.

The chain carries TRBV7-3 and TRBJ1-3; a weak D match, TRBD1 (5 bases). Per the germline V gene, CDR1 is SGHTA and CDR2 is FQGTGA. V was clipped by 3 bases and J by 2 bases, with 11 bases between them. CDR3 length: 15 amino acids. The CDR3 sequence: CASSLKGETGNTIYF. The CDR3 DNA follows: TGTGCCAGCAGCTTGAAAGGGGAAACTGGAAACACCATATATTTT.

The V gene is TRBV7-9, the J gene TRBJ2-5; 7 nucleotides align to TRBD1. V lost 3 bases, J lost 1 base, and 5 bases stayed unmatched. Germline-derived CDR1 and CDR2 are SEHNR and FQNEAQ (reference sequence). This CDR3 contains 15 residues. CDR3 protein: CASSLRQGAQETQYF. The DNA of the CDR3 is TGTGCCAGCAGCTTGCGACAGGGTGCCCAAGAGACCCAGTACTTC.

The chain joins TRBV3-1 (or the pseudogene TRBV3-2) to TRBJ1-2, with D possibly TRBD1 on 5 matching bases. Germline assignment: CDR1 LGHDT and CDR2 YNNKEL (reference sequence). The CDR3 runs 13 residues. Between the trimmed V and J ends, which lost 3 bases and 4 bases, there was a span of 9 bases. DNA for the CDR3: TGTGCCAGCAGCCAGGGGCGTTCCTATGGCTACACCTTC. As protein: CASSQGRSYGYTF.

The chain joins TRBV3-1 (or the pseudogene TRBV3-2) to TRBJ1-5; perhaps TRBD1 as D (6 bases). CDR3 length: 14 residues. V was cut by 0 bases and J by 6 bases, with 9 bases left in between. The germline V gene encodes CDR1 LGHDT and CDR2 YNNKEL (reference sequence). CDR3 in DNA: TGTGCCAGCAGCCAAGAAGGGGGGGGTCAGCCCCAGCATTTT. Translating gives CASSQEGGGQPQHF.

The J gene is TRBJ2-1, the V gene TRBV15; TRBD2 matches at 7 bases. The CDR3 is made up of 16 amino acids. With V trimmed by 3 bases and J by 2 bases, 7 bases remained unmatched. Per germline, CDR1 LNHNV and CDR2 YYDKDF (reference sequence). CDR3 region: CATSRGGDSAYNEQFF. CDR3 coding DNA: TGTGCCACCAGCAGGGGGGGGGACTCCGCCTACAATGAGCAGTTCTTC. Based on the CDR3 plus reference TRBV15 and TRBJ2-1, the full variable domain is DAMVIQNPRYQVTQFGKPVTLSCSQTLNHNVMYWYQQKSSQAPKLLFHYYDKDFNNEADTPDNFQSRRPNTSFCFLDIRSPGLGDTAMYLCATSRGGDSAYNEQFFGPGTRLTVL.

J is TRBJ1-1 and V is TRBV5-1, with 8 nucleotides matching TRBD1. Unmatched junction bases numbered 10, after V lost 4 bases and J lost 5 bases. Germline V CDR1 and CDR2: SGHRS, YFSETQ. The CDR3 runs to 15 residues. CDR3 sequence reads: CASSPEQGEGTEAFF. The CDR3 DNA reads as TGCGCCAGCAGCCCGGAACAGGGGGAGGGTACTGAAGCTTTCTTT.

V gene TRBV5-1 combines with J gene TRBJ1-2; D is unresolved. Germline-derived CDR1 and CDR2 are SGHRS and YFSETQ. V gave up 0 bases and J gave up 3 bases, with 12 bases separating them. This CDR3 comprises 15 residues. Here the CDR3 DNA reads TGCGCCAGCAGCTTGGGGGCGGGAGAGGACTATGGCTACACCTTC. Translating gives CASSLGAGEDYGYTF.

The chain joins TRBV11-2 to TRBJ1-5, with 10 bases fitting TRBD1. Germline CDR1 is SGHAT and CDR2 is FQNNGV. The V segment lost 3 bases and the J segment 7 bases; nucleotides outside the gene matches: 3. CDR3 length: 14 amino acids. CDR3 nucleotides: TGTGCCAGCAGCTTCGGGACAGGGGACCAGCCCCAGCATTTT. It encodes CASSFGTGDQPQHF. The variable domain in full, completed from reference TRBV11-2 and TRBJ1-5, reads EAGVAQSPRYKIIEKRQSVAFWCNPISGHATLYWYQQILGQGPKLLIQFQNNGVVDDSQLPKDRFSAERLKGVDSTLKIQPAKLEDSAVYLCASSFGTGDQPQHFGDGTRLSIL.

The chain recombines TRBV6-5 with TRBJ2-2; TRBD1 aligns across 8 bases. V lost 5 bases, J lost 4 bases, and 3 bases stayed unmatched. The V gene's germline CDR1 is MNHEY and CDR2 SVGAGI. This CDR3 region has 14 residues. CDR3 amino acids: CASSLRGPTGELFF. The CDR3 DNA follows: TGTGCCAGCAGTCTCAGGGGGCCCACCGGGGAGCTGTTTTTT.

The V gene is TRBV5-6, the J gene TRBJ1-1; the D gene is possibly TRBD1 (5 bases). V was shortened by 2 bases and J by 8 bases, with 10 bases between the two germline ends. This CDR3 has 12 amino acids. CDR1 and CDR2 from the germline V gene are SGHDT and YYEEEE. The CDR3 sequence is CASSLGQGEAFF. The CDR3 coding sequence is TGTGCCAGCAGCTTAGGGCAGGGCGAAGCTTTCTTT.

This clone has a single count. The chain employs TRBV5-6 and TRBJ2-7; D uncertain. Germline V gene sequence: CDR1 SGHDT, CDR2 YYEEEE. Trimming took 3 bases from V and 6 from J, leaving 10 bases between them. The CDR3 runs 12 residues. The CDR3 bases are TGTGCCAGCAGCTCAGCCGGGTTCGAGCAGTACTTC. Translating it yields CASSSAGFEQYF.

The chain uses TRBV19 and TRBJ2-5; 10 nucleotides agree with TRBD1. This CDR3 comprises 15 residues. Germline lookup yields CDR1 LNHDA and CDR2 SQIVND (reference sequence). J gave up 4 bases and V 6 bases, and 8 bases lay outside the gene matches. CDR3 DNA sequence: TGTGCCAGTAGATCGACAGGGGGCGGGAGAGAGACCCAGTACTTC. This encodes CASRSTGGGRETQYF.

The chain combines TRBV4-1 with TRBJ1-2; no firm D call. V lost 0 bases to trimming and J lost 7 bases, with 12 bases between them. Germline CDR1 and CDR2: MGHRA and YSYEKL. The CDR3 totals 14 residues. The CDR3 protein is CASSQDQEGSGYTF. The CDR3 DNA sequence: TGCGCCAGCAGCCAAGATCAGGAGGGAAGTGGCTACACCTTC.

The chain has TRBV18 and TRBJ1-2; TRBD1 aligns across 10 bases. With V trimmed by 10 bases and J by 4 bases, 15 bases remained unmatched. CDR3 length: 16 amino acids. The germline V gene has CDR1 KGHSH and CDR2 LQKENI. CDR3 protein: CATLPDRGTKAYGYTF. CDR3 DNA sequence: TGTGCCACGTTGCCGGACAGGGGGACCAAGGCCTATGGCTACACCTTC.

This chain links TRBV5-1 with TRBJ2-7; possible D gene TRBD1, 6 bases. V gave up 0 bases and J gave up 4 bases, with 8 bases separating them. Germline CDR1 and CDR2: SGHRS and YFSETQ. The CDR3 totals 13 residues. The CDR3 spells CASSLEQGYEQYF. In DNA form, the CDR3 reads TGCGCCAGCAGCTTGGAGCAGGGGTACGAGCAGTACTTC.

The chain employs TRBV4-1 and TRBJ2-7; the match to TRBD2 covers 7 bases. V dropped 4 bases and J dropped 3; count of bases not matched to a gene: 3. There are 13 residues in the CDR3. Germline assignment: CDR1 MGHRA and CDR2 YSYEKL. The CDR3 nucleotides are TGCGCCAGCAGCCCCTGGGAGGGCTACGAGCAGTACTTC. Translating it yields CASSPWEGYEQYF.

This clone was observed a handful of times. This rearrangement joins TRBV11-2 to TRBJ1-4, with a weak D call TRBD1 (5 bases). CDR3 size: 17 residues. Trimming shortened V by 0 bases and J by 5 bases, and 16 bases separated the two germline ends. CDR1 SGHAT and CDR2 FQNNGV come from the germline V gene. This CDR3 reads CASSLDGDWGANEKLFF. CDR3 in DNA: TGTGCCAGCAGCTTAGATGGCGACTGGGGCGCGAATGAAAAACTGTTTTTT.

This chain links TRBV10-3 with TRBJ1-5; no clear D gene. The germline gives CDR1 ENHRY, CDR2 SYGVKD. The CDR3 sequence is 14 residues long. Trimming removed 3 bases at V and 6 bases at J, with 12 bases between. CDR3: CAISERITGQPQHF. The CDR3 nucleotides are TGTGCCATCAGTGAACGGATTACGGGTCAGCCCCAGCATTTT.

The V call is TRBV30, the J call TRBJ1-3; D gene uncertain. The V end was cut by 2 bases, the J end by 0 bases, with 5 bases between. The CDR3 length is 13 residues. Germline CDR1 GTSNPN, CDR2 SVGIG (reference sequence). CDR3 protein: CAWSPYSGNTIYF. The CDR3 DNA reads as TGTGCCTGGAGTCCCTACTCTGGAAACACCATATATTTT.